The present TCR beta chain was sequenced within a study of CD8 T cells in ankylosing spondylitis. TCRdb called the 5' RACE reads again in MiXCR, with one record for every CDR3 protein. The sample has some 150,000 distinct CDR3 sequences; around 43% are singletons. This CDR3 contains 14 residues. CDR1 is LGHNA and CDR2 is YSLEER in the germline V gene. V lost 3 bases, J lost 2 bases, and 2 bases stayed unmatched. This clonotype was counted many times. The sequence derives from a male donor with ankylosing spondylitis. V usage is TRBV4-3 and J usage is TRBJ2-7, with 9 bases that match TRBD1. Sequenced material: synovial fluid, either unsorted or a sorted T cell fraction (not recorded which). The CDR3 DNA reads TGCGCCAGCAGCCAGAGACAGGGGGCCTACGAGCAGTACTTC. It translates to CASSQRQGAYEQYF.